The next 32 T cell receptor beta chains were all read from a single sample in a study of CD8 T cells in ankylosing spondylitis (TCRdb year 2017). Receptor amplification or capture employed 5' RACE. Instrument on record: Illumina HiSeq 2500. TCRdb itself trimmed the public reads at Q25 with fastp, ran MiXCR and retained productive beta chains. Entries are consolidated by CDR3 protein sequence, retaining the most common genes and DNA. The sample table records about 25,000 distinct CDR3 sequences; 2% to 3% of these occur just once. The ten largest clones represent more than 6.5% of the sample. Material: blood, either unsorted or a sorted T cell fraction (not recorded which). These receptors were obtained from a female donor with ankylosing spondylitis or in good health (not recorded which).

This clonotype was seen many times. This sequence joins TRBV9 and TRBJ1-2; unclear D gene. The CDR3 sequence is 14 residues long. Germline V lookup: CDR1 SGDLS, CDR2 YYNGEE. V dropped 3 bases and J dropped 4 bases, with 13 bases sitting between them. The CDR3 reads CASSGSTTSYGYTF. The DNA of the CDR3 is TGTGCCAGCAGCGGATCGACGACGTCCTATGGCTACACCTTC.

There are a few counts of this clonotype. V and J are TRBV9 and TRBJ2-7; D is perhaps TRBD2 (5 bases). Germline V CDR1 and CDR2: SGDLS, YYNGEE. CDR3 length: 14 amino acids. The V and J ends lost 3 bases and 4 bases respectively, with 14 bases between them. The DNA for the CDR3 is TGTGCCAGCAGCGGAGGTGAGGGCGGATACGAGCAGTACTTC. It specifies CASSGGEGGYEQYF. The entire variable domain, with the rest obtained from reference TRBV9 and TRBJ2-7, is as follows: DSGVTQTPKHLITATGQRVTLRCSPRSGDLSVYWYQQSLDQGLQFLIQYYNGEERAKGNILERFSAQQFPDLHSELNLSSLELGDSALYFCASSGGEGGYEQYFGPGTRLTVT.

At least ten counts were recorded for this clonotype. The V gene is TRBV9, the J gene TRBJ2-1; TRBD1 aligns across 10 bases. The J segment lost 7 bases and the V segment lost 4 bases, leaving 8 bases of the junction unmatched. Germline loops: CDR1 SGDLS, CDR2 YYNGEE. This CDR3 is built from 15 residues. The CDR3 sequence: CASSIPGTGANEQFF. In DNA form, the CDR3 reads TGTGCCAGCAGCATCCCCGGGACAGGGGCAAATGAGCAGTTCTTC.

This clonotype appeared many times. The genes are TRBV9 and TRBJ2-5; 8 bases are a match to TRBD1. In germline, CDR1 is SGDLS, CDR2 YYNGEE. The length of the CDR3 is 15 residues. V gave up 0 bases and J gave up 4 bases; unmatched junction bases: 5. CDR3 sequence reads: CASSVEWTGRETQYF. CDR3 DNA: TGTGCCAGCAGCGTAGAATGGACAGGGCGAGAGACCCAGTACTTC.

This clonotype was counted many times. The rearrangement links TRBV9 to TRBJ2-1, with 11 positions matching TRBD2. The CDR3 is 16 residues long. Unmatched junction bases numbered 8, after V lost 2 bases and J lost 7 bases. In germline, CDR1 is SGDLS, CDR2 YYNGEE. CDR3 protein: CASSVSTSGGENEQFF. The CDR3 DNA reads TGTGCCAGCAGCGTGTCCACTAGCGGGGGCGAAAATGAGCAGTTCTTC.

This clonotype showed up many times. J is TRBJ2-3 and V is TRBV9, with TRBD2 matching over 13 bases. The length of the CDR3 is 15 residues. Germline loops: CDR1 SGDLS, CDR2 YYNGEE. V was pared by 3 bases and J by 9 bases, with 7 bases of the junction left unmatched. The DNA for the CDR3 is TGTGCCAGCAGCGCAGGGACTAGCGGGGCCTCCACGCAGTATTTT. It is translated as CASSAGTSGASTQYF.

This clonotype was observed at least ten times. The V and J genes are TRBV5-1 and TRBJ2-7, with 12 bases that match TRBD1. This CDR3 comprises 15 residues. Germline V CDR1 and CDR2: SGHRS, YFSETQ. V gave up 2 bases and J gave up 4 bases; unmatched junction bases: 4. CDR3 residues: CASSFRDRGRYEQYF. CDR3 DNA sequence: TGCGCCAGCAGCTTCCGGGACAGGGGGCGTTACGAGCAGTACTTC.

This clonotype was counted at least ten times. The V gene is TRBV9, the J gene TRBJ2-1; D may be TRBD2 (6 bases). Trimming took off 3 bases at V and 0 bases at J, with 16 bases between the two ends. The length of the CDR3 is 17 residues. Germline CDR1 SGDLS, CDR2 YYNGEE. The DNA for the CDR3 is TGTGCCAGCAGCGACCTACGAGCGGGCCGCTCCTACAATGAGCAGTTCTTC. This sequence encodes CASSDLRAGRSYNEQFF.

This clonotype was seen repeatedly, ten times or more. The V and J genes are TRBV9 and TRBJ1-2, with 7 positions matching TRBD1. CDR1 and CDR2 (germline): SGDLS, YYNGEE. The CDR3 loop spans 14 amino acids. Losses at the gene ends were 3 bases for V and 4 bases for J; bases not matched to a gene: 6. CDR3 sequence reads: CASSAAGQIYGYTF. The DNA of the CDR3 is TGTGCCAGCAGCGCGGCGGGACAGATCTATGGCTACACCTTC.

This clonotype has ten or more counts. The chain joins TRBV9 to TRBJ1-3; D is ambiguous. The V gene's germline CDR1 is SGDLS and CDR2 YYNGEE. The CDR3 spans 14 residues. The V end lost 3 bases, the J end lost 2 bases, and 9 bases lay between the germline ends. The CDR3 DNA follows: TGTGCCAGCAGCGAAACCCACGCTGGAAACACCATATATTTT. As protein: CASSETHAGNTIYF.

Ten or more counts support this clonotype. CDR3 residues: CASSKGTGNNEQFF. CDR3 DNA: TGTGCCAGCAGCAAAGGGACTGGCAACAATGAGCAGTTCTTC. V usage is TRBV9 and J usage is TRBJ2-1, with D possibly being TRBD2 (6 bases). Trimming took off 4 bases at V and 5 bases at J, with 13 bases between the two ends. Germline V gene data show CDR1 as SGDLS and CDR2 as YYNGEE. This CDR3 spans 14 amino acids.

This clonotype appeared many times. The chain's CDR3 is CASGTRSGNTIYF. CDR3 DNA: TGTGCCAGCGGGACCAGGTCGGGAAACACCATATATTTT. The gene calls are TRBV9 and TRBJ1-3, with D perhaps matching TRBD1 (5 bases). Looked up from germline, CDR1 is SGDLS and CDR2 is YYNGEE. This CDR3 contains 13 residues. V was cut by 7 bases and J by 4 bases, with 12 bases left in between.

This clonotype showed up many times. This chain connects TRBV9 to TRBJ2-1; D is undetermined. Germline V lookup: CDR1 SGDLS, CDR2 YYNGEE. CDR3 size: 13 residues. Trimming cost V 1 base and J 9 bases, with 11 bases left between them. The CDR3 coding sequence is TGTGCCAGCAGCGTAAACATAGCAGGTGAGCAGTTCTTC. It specifies CASSVNIAGEQFF. The full variable domain, in which reference TRBV9 and TRBJ2-1 provide the parts outside the CDR3, is DSGVTQTPKHLITATGQRVTLRCSPRSGDLSVYWYQQSLDQGLQFLIQYYNGEERAKGNILERFSAQQFPDLHSELNLSSLELGDSALYFCASSVNIAGEQFFGPGTRLTVL.

Only a few counts were recorded for this clonotype. The V and J genes are TRBV9 and TRBJ2-2, with D perhaps matching TRBD1 (5 bases). CDR3 length: 16 residues. With 1 base removed from V and 1 base from J, the gap between germline ends came to 11 bases. Germline CDR1 and CDR2: SGDLS and YYNGEE. CDR3 nucleotides: TGTGCCAGCAGCGTATACAGGACGGTGAACACCGGGGAGCTGTTTTTT. Translated: CASSVYRTVNTGELFF.

This clonotype was picked up many times. The V call is TRBV9, the J call TRBJ2-1; 8 bases are a match to TRBD1. CDR1 SGDLS and CDR2 YYNGEE come from the germline V gene. This CDR3 has 15 residues. J was trimmed by 6 bases and V by 5 bases; bases with no gene match: 10. CDR3 sequence: CASSALGGQANEQFF. In DNA, the CDR3 is TGTGCCAGCAGTGCTCTAGGGGGACAGGCCAATGAGCAGTTCTTC.

This clonotype appeared a single time. This may arise from a read error, as a much more abundant clone is one base away. V and J are TRBV9 and TRBJ2-1; no clear D gene. The end of the DNA aligns better with TRBJ2-7, so the J call may be wrong. Germline V gene sequence: CDR1 SGDLS, CDR2 YYNGEE. The CDR3 is 14 residues long. The CDR3 nucleotides read TGTGCCAGCAGCGTATCTGCCAGTCACAATGAGCAGTACTTC. The encoded protein is CASSVSASHNEQYF.

This clonotype appeared many times. The chain has TRBV9 and TRBJ2-7; 11 bases line up with TRBD1. CDR1 and CDR2 from the germline V gene are SGDLS and YYNGEE. The CDR3 spans 16 residues. J was trimmed by 5 bases and V by 3 bases; bases with no gene match: 10. The CDR3 spells CASSETEDRGLDEQYF. CDR3 bases: TGTGCCAGCAGCGAGACGGAGGACAGGGGGCTGGACGAGCAGTACTTC.

This clonotype was seen repeatedly, ten times or more. This chain links TRBV9 with TRBJ2-1; perhaps D is TRBD1 or TRBD2 (5 bases each). CDR3 length equals 16 residues. Trimming stripped 4 bases from V and 0 bases from J, with 14 bases between. The germline gives CDR1 SGDLS, CDR2 YYNGEE. The CDR3 coding sequence is TGTGCCAGCAGCATTCGCGAGGGGAGCTCCTACAATGAGCAGTTCTTC. This translates into CASSIREGSSYNEQFF.

This clonotype was detected ten times or more. The genes are TRBV9 and TRBJ2-5; D is perhaps TRBD2 (6 bases). CDR1 SGDLS and CDR2 YYNGEE come from the germline V gene. This CDR3 is built from 15 residues. V shed 0 bases and J shed 5 bases, with 14 bases lying between them. The DNA for the CDR3 is TGTGCCAGCAGCGTAGGGGGTTTAGCGGCCGAGACCCAGTACTTC. It yields the protein CASSVGGLAAETQYF. The variable domain in full, with the rest retrieved from reference TRBV9 and TRBJ2-5, is DSGVTQTPKHLITATGQRVTLRCSPRSGDLSVYWYQQSLDQGLQFLIQYYNGEERAKGNILERFSAQQFPDLHSELNLSSLELGDSALYFCASSVGGLAAETQYFGPGTRLLVL.

Many counts were recorded for this clonotype. The chain couples TRBV9 to TRBJ2-7, with 8 bases that match TRBD2. The junction had 5 bases not matched to a gene; V was cut back by 0 bases and J by 3 bases. The CDR3 is 15 amino acids. The germline V gene has CDR1 SGDLS and CDR2 YYNGEE. In DNA, the CDR3 is TGTGCCAGCAGCGTAGCCCCCGGGACTAGCTACGAGCAGTACTTC. This encodes CASSVAPGTSYEQYF.

This clonotype was recorded at least ten times. This chain uses TRBV9 with TRBJ1-6; the D gene is possibly TRBD1 (5 bases). The CDR3 is 15 residues long. Germline CDR1 and CDR2: SGDLS and YYNGEE. V was clipped by 1 base and J by 7 bases, with 12 bases between them. CDR3 amino acids: CASSVLGEGNSPLHF. The CDR3 DNA is TGTGCCAGCAGCGTACTCGGGGAGGGGAATTCACCCCTCCACTTT.

This clonotype was recorded many times. The genes are TRBV9 and TRBJ1-1; D not certain. Trimming cost V 0 bases and J 0 bases, with 9 bases left between them. This CDR3 comprises 15 residues. Germline-derived CDR1 and CDR2 are SGDLS and YYNGEE. The DNA for the CDR3 is TGTGCCAGCAGCGTAGCACCTCAGATGAACACTGAAGCTTTCTTT. Translated: CASSVAPQMNTEAFF.

This clonotype was found many times. V is TRBV9 and J is TRBJ2-1; 13 bases match TRBD2. CDR1 is SGDLS, CDR2 YYNGEE, per germline. V was pared by 4 bases and J by 5 bases, with 9 bases of the junction left unmatched. This CDR3 is built from 17 residues. The CDR3, as DNA: TGTGCCAGCAGCCCAAGACTAGCGGGGGGTCTAGACAATGAGCAGTTCTTC. Its translation: CASSPRLAGGLDNEQFF.

This clonotype occurred many times. The V gene is TRBV9, the J gene TRBJ2-7; 7 nucleotides agree with TRBD1. The CDR3 covers 14 residues. Trimming took 5 bases from V and 6 from J; bases not matched to a gene: 11. The V gene's germline CDR1 is SGDLS and CDR2 YYNGEE. In nucleotides, the CDR3 is TGTGCCAGCAGTCTGAGGACAGGTGGAAGCGAGCAGTACTTC. It translates to CASSLRTGGSEQYF.

This clonotype occurred many times. This chain links TRBV9 with TRBJ2-1; D is unresolved. CDR1 is SGDLS and CDR2 is YYNGEE in the germline V gene. The CDR3 is 14 residues long. Deletions cut 0 bases from V and 3 bases from J, with 7 bases between. The CDR3 nucleotides are TGTGCCAGCAGCGTAGCCGGTAACTACAATGAGCAGTTCTTC. Its protein product is CASSVAGNYNEQFF.

This clonotype was observed at least ten times. J is TRBJ2-3 and V is TRBV9; D gene ambiguous. This CDR3 contains 15 residues. The V end lost 0 bases, the J end lost 3 bases, and 11 bases lay between the germline ends. Germline CDR1 is SGDLS and CDR2 is YYNGEE. The CDR3 DNA is TGTGCCAGCAGCGTAGCGACCCTCCGGACAGATACGCAGTATTTT. This gives the protein CASSVATLRTDTQYF.

This clonotype was observed at least ten times. The chain is built from TRBV9 and TRBJ2-7; D gene ambiguous. Germline CDR1 and CDR2: SGDLS and YYNGEE. Trimming removed 4 bases at V and 0 bases at J, with 11 bases between. CDR3 length equals 14 residues. The CDR3 nucleotides are TGTGCCAGCAGCCCCCGACTGAGCTCCTACGAGCAGTACTTC. This translates into CASSPRLSSYEQYF.

This clonotype was seen many times. The CDR3 loop is CASSVDLQGSGYTF. DNA for the CDR3: TGTGCCAGCAGCGTAGACCTACAGGGTTCTGGCTACACCTTC. V and J are TRBV9 and TRBJ1-2; weak D call: TRBD1 (6 bases). Germline CDR1 reads SGDLS; CDR2 reads YYNGEE. The CDR3 has 14 amino acids. Trimming left V 0 bases short and J 7 bases short, with 13 bases between.

Within the sample, this clonotype is medium-sized. The chain carries TRBV21-1 and TRBJ2-7. TRBV21-1 is noted as a pseudogene. The CDR3 consists of 15 residues. The CDR3 is CASSKASKNGYEQYF. DNA of the CDR3: TGTGCCAGCAGCAAAGCCTCAAAAAACGGCTACGAGCAGTACTTC.

There are many counts of this clonotype. The chain has TRBV9 and TRBJ2-2, with TRBD1 matching over 11 bases. V was pared by 4 bases and J by 4 bases, with 6 bases of the junction left unmatched. CDR1 is SGDLS and CDR2 is YYNGEE in the germline V gene. The CDR3 contains 16 residues. The chain's CDR3 is CASSRGQGAGTGELFF. The CDR3 DNA reads as TGTGCCAGCAGCCGAGGACAGGGGGCAGGCACCGGGGAGCTGTTTTTT.

This clonotype was found many times. This chain joins TRBV9 and TRBJ1-4; 7 nucleotides line up with TRBD1. The CDR3 length is 15 residues. With V trimmed by 0 bases and J by 5 bases, 4 bases remained unmatched. The germline V gene encodes CDR1 SGDLS and CDR2 YYNGEE. The CDR3 region is CASSVATGVNEKLFF. The CDR3 bases are TGTGCCAGCAGCGTAGCTACAGGGGTAAATGAAAAACTGTTTTTT.

This clonotype has ten or more counts. The rearrangement joins TRBV9 to TRBJ2-5; 7 bases fit TRBD2. The CDR3 loop spans 13 amino acids. V trimming: 0 bases; J trimming: 4 bases; junction bases outside the gene matches: 0. Germline V gene data show CDR1 as SGDLS and CDR2 as YYNGEE. The CDR3, as DNA: TGTGCCAGCAGCGTAGCGGGAGGAGAGACCCAGTACTTC. Translation gives CASSVAGGETQYF.